This T cell receptor (beta chain) was documented in a study of cytomegalovirus exposure and HLA in healthy donors. In the PCR, 60 Vbeta and 13 Jbeta primers were used. The assay was immunoSEQ multiplex PCR, and TCRdb's table has in-frame clones only and misses some. The sample holds over 95,000 clones, around 80% seen once. Germline CDR1 is SNHLY and CDR2 is FYNNEI. The CDR3 has 16 amino acids. V was clipped by 4 bases and J by 5 bases; unmatched bases: 9. V usage is TRBV2 and J usage is TRBJ2-5; TRBD2 aligns across 11 bases. The clonotype was recovered from a female donor in good health and CMV-seronegative. Sequencing was done on a sample of PBMCs. CDR3 coding DNA: TGTGCCAGCAGTGTCCATAGCGGGGGGGCCGGGGAGACCCAGTACTTC. It specifies CASSVHSGGAGETQYF.